This T cell receptor beta chain was sequenced in a study of CD8+CD57+ T cells in acquired aplastic anemia. At the level of the study: Sorted CD4+ and CD8+ cells yielded roughly 3 ug of DNA on average.

Worth noting for this clonotype: Its antigen is not known.

CD8+CD57+ cell expansion, shown by flow cytometry, had occurred in the patients selected for sequencing. Study-level points and caveats: A set of roughly 27 CD8+ CDR3 sequences was shared between patients and controls, and these sequences appeared highly expressed in patients.

The CDR3 contains 13 residues. With 3 bases removed from V and 5 bases from J, the gap between germline ends came to 7 bases. Germline lookup yields CDR1 ENHRY and CDR2 SYGVKD. The template used for profiling TCR beta VDJ and CDR3 was genomic DNA. TCRdb reprocessed the reads with MiXCR, giving one entry per CDR3 protein. This table holds some 180,000 distinct CDR3 sequences, 50% to 65% found once. The sequencing sample was made of sorted CD4+, CD8+, or CD8+CD57+ T cells (not recorded which) from PBMCs. The V call is TRBV10-3, the J call TRBJ1-4, with D unresolved. The receptor was isolated from a human donor with aplastic anemia. The CDR3: CAISDLANEKLFF. The CDR3 nucleotides read TGTGCCATCAGTGATCTTGCAAATGAAAAACTGTTTTTT.